The 2 T cell receptor beta chains reported below all come from one sample, sequenced in a study of T cell changes during pregnancy in multiple sclerosis (dated by TCRdb to about 2019). The library was obtained by the immunoSEQ multiplex PCR assay. Not all clones reach the TCRdb copy of this immuneACCESS table, which keeps in-frame sequences only. Checked studies attribute under half of the gap to unresolved V genes and leave the rest unexplained. The sample records about 50,000 clones, around 90% of which are singletons. Roughly 0.6% of the sample is in the top ten clones. Here the sequenced sample was CD4+ T cells from peripheral blood mononuclear cells, taken after pregnancy. The receptor set was obtained from a female donor in good health, enrolled as a control in a pregnancy study.

The rearrangement joins TRBV19 to TRBJ2-5; TRBD1 might be the D (6 bases). V shed 5 bases and J shed 7 bases, with 14 bases lying between them. This CDR3 is 13 amino acids long. Germline CDR1 is LNHDA and CDR2 is SQIVND (reference sequence). The DNA for the CDR3 is TGTGCCAGTAGTGGACGGACCAGGGGGACCCAGTACTTC. It is translated as CASSGRTRGTQYF.

Worth noting for this clone: At one of its ends the junction is not consistent with the germline gene, which may arise from a read error. The chain uses TRBV11-2 and TRBJ2-2, with D uncertain. In germline, CDR1 is SGHAT, CDR2 FQNNGV. CDR3 length: 13 amino acids. CDR3 in amino acids: CASSLENSGELFF. The CDR3 DNA sequence: TGTGCCAGCAGCTTAGAGAACAGCGGGGAGCTGTTTTTT.